These T cell receptor beta chains were read from a single sample in a study of blood T cells in healthy people across ages. Each CDR3 protein is one row after TCRdb ran MiXCR on the 5' RACE reads. This table has 540,000 or so distinct CDR3 sequences, roughly 28% appearing once. Input material: blood. The receptors here all came from a woman in her 70s in good health. The CDR3 runs from the conserved cysteine through the conserved F or W. The D gene is left open where the match is weak. Clone size is stated in some rows and not others, as once, few, many or a class when expanded.

>many|14|TRBJ1-1|TRBV7-9|TRBD1
CASSRTGVYTEAFF
TGTGCCAGCAGCCGCACAGGGGTGTACACTGAAGCTTTCTTT
>few|14|TRBJ2-3|TRBV2|.
CASSVWGDTDTQYF
TGTGCCAGCAGTGTGTGGGGGGACACAGATACGCAGTATTTT
>.|15|TRBJ1-3|TRBV6-6|.
CASRPSGISGNTIYF
TGTGCCAGCAGACCCTCAGGGATCTCTGGAAACACCATATATTTT
>few|13|TRBJ2-7|TRBV5-1|.
CASSPARADEQYF
TGCGCCAGCAGCCCGGCCAGGGCGGACGAGCAGTACTTC
>once|15|TRBJ1-4|TRBV4-3|TRBD1
CASSHPDRGGEKPFF
TGCGCCAGCAGCCATCCTGACAGGGGTGGTGAAAAACCGTTTTTT
>.|15|TRBJ2-1|TRBV2|TRBD2
CASSDWGGSYNEQFF
TGTGCCAGCAGTGATTGGGGGGGGTCGTACAATGAGCAGTTCTTC
>once|12|TRBJ2-5|TRBV20-1|.
CSARDGSQTQYF
TGCAGTGCTAGAGATGGCTCGCAGACCCAGTACTTC
>few|14|TRBJ2-3|TRBV5-1|.
CASSLGVSWDTQYF
TGCGCCAGCAGCTTGGGAGTCAGTTGGGATACGCAGTATTTT
>.|16|TRBJ2-5|TRBV7-2|TRBD2
CASSLGTGTSIETQYF
TGTGCCAGCAGCTTAGGGACCGGGACTAGCATTGAGACCCAGTACTTC
>few|17|TRBJ2-1|TRBV12-3/TRBV12-4|.
CASSLDYLARPYNEQFF
TGTGCCAGCAGTTTGGACTATCTAGCCCGGCCCTACAATGAGCAGTTCTTC
>few|18|TRBJ1-1|TRBV11-2|.
CASSSTWGGITPNTEAFF
TGTGCCAGCAGCTCAACGTGGGGAGGAATAACCCCAAACACTGAAGCTTTCTTT
>.|16|TRBJ2-6|TRBV5-1|.
CASSLGSPSGANVLTF
TGCGCCAGCAGCTTGGGGTCCCCCTCTGGGGCCAACGTCCTGACTTTC
>.|15|TRBJ1-4|TRBV19|.
CASSPRGGTNEKLFF
TGTGCCAGTAGTCCCAGAGGAGGGACTAATGAAAAACTGTTTTTT
>.|14|TRBJ2-5|TRBV6-2/TRBV6-3|.
CASTKGGLAETQYF
TGTGCCAGCACCAAAGGTGGCCTAGCGGAGACCCAGTACTTC
>.|12|TRBJ2-1|TRBV20-1|.
CSAKKKFNEQFF
TGCAGTGCTAAGAAGAAATTCAATGAGCAGTTCTTC